This T cell receptor beta chain appears in the sequencing data of a study of blood T cell repertoires in COVID-19. This table comes from immunoSEQ multiplex PCR, and its TCRdb copy is limited to in-frame clones, with some not included. The table shows about 180,000 clones, with roughly 84% occurring only once. CDR3 length equals 17 residues. The V gene's germline CDR1 is SGHTS and CDR2 YDEGEE. With 2 bases clipped from V and 4 bases from J, the junction kept 11 bases outside the gene matches. The sequenced sample consisted of peripheral blood. The TCR comes from a woman aged 80 or over with acute or convalescent COVID-19. V is TRBV5-8 and J is TRBJ2-1; 8 bases line up with TRBD2. In DNA, the CDR3 is TGTGCCAGCAGCTTTCCAGCGGGAGAGAACCTATACAATGAGCAGTTCTTC. It is translated as CASSFPAGENLYNEQFF. The variable domain in full, with the rest retrieved from reference TRBV5-8 and TRBJ2-1, is EAGVTQSPTHLIKTRGQQATLRCSPISGHTSVYWYQQALGLGLQFLLWYDEGEERNRGNFPPRFSGRQFPNYSSELNVNALELEDSALYLCASSFPAGENLYNEQFFGPGTRLTVL.